This T cell receptor delta chain was profiled in a study of gamma-delta T cells after stem cell transplantation listed by TCRdb under 2016. The receptor library was made with RT-PCR. These reads were obtained on an Illumina MiSeq. TCRdb reanalyzed the public reads with the CATT caller, and identical DNA sequences were merged afterwards. In this sample the table shows over 8,500 delta-chain clones, around 1.4% of which occur a single time. 9% to 12% of the sample rests with the top ten. This clone has more than one count but fewer than ten. What antigen it recognizes has not been identified. Per-base quality was not reported, and no clone a single base away is much larger than it. The CDR3, from cysteine to phenylalanine, totals 15 residues. Here the CDR3 DNA is all that survives: 45 bases in frame from base 1. CDR1 and CDR2 are read off the germline V gene as GEAIGNYY and EKD. The trim is 0 bases for V and 1 base for J, with a gap of 11 bases between the germline ends.

Recombination joined TRDV2 with TRDJ1; the D gene is perhaps TRDD3, from 5 matching bases. This TCR derives from a human donor. It is not recorded whose cells these are; they may come from a transplant donor. Sequencing was done on a sample of gamma-delta T cells. Here the CDR3 is given as CACDTAGGTTDKLIF. The DNA reads as follows: TGTGCCTGTGACACCGCGGGGGGTACCACCGATAAACTCATCTTT.